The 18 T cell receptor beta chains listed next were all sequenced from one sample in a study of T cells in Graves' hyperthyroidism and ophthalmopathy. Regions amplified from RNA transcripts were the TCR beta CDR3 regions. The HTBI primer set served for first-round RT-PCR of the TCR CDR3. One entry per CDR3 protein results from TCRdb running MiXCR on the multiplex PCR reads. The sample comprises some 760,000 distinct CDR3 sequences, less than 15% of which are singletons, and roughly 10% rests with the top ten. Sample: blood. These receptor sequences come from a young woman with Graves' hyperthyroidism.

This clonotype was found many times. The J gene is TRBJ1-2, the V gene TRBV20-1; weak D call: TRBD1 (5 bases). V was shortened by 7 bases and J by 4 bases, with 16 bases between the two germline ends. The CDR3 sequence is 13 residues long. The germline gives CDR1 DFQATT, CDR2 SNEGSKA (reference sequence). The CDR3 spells CSVVLGGTYGYTF. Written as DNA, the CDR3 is TGCAGTGTAGTACTGGGGGGTACCTATGGCTACACCTTC.

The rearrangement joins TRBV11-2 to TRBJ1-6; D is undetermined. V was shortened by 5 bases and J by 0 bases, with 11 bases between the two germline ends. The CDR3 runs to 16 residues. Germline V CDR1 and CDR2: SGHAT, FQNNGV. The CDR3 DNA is TGTGCCAGCAGCCGGGAGGCCAGCTCCTATAATTCACCCCTCCACTTT. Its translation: CASSREASSYNSPLHF.

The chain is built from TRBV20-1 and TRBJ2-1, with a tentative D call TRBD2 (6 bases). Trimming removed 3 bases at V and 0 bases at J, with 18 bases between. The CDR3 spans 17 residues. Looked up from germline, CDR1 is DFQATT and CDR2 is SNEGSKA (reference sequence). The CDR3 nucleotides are TGCAGTGCTAGGTCAAGGGCGGGGTCGAGCTCCTACAATGAGCAGTTCTTC. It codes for CSARSRAGSSSYNEQFF.

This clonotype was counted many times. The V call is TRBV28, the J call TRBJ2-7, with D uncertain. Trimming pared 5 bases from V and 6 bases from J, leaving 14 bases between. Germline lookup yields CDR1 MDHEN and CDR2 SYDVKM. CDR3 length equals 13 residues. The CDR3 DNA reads TGTGCCAGCAGTCCTGAGGCAGGCGGCGAGCAGTACTTC. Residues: CASSPEAGGEQYF.

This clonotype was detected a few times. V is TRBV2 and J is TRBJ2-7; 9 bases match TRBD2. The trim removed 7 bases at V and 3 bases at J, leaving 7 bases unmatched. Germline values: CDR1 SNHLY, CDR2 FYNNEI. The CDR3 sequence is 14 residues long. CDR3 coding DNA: TGTGCCAGCATGCTGGGACTAGCCAGCTACGAGCAGTACTTC. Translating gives CASMLGLASYEQYF.

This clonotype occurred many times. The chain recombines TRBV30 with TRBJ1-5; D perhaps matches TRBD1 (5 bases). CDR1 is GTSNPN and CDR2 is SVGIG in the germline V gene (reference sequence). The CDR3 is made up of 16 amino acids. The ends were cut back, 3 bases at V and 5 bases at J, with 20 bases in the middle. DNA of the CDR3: TGTGCCTGGAGAGACCCCGGGGCGAGAAGGGATCAGCCCCAGCATTTT. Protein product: CAWRDPGARRDQPQHF. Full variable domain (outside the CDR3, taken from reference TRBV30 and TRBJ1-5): SQTIHQWPATLVQPVGSPLSLECTVEGTSNPNLYWYRQAAGRGLQLLFYSVGIGQISSEVPQNLSASRPQDRQFILSSKKLLLSDSGFYLCAWRDPGARRDQPQHFGDGTRLSIL.

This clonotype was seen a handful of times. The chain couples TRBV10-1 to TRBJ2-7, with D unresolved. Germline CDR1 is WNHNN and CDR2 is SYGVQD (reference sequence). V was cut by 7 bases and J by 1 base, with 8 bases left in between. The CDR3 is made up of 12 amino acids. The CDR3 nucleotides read TGCGCCAGCACGGGCAGGTCCTACGAGCAGTACTTC. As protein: CASTGRSYEQYF.

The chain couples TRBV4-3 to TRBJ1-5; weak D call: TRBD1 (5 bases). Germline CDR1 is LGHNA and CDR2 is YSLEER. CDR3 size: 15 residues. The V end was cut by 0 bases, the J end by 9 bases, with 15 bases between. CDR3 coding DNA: TGCGCCAGCAGCCAAGACCAGGGACTTGTTTGGCCCCAGCATTTT. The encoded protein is CASSQDQGLVWPQHF.

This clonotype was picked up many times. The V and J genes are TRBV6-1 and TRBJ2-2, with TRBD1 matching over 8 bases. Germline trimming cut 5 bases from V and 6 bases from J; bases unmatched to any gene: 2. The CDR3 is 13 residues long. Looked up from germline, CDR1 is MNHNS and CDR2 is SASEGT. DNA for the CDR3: TGTGCCAGCAGTCTGACAGGGGCCGGGGAGCTGTTTTTT. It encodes CASSLTGAGELFF.

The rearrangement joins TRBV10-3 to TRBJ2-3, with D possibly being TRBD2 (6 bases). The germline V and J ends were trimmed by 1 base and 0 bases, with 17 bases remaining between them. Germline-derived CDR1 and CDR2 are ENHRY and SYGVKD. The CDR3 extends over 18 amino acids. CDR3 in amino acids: CAISEFPAGVTSTDTQYF. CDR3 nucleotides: TGTGCCATCAGTGAGTTCCCAGCGGGTGTTACTAGCACAGATACGCAGTATTTT.

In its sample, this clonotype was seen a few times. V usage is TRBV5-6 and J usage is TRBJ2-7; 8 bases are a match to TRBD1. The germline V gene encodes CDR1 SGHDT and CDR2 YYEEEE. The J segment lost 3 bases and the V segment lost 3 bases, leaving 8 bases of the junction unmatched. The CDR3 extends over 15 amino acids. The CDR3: CASSWTGRGHYEQYF. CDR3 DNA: TGTGCCAGCAGCTGGACAGGGAGAGGGCACTACGAGCAGTACTTC.

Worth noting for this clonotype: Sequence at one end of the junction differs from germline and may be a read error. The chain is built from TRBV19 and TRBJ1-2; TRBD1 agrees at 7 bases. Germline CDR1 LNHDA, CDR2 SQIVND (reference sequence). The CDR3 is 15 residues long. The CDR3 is CASSMRPTGNYGHTF. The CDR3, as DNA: TGTGCCAGTAGTATGCGACCGACAGGGAACTATGGCCACACCTTC.

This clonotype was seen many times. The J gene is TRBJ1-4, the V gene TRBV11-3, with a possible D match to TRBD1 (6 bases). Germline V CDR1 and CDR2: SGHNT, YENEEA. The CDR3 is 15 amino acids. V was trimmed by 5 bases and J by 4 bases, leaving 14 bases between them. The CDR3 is CASSPGTTLNEKLFF. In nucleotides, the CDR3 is TGTGCCAGCAGCCCAGGGACAACCCTTAATGAAAAACTGTTTTTT.

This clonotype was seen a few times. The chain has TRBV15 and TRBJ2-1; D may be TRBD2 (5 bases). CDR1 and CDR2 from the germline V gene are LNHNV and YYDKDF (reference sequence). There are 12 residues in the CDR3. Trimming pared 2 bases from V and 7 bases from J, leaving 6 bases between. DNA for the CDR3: TGTGCCACCAGCAGACGAGGGAATGAGCAGTTCTTC. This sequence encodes CATSRRGNEQFF.

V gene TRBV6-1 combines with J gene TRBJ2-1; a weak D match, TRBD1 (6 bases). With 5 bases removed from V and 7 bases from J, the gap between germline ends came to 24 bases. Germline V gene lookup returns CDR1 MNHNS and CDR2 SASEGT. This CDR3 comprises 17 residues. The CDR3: CASSRFFQGDRYNEQFF. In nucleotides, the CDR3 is TGTGCCAGCAGTCGTTTTTTTCAGGGAGACAGGTATAATGAGCAGTTCTTC.

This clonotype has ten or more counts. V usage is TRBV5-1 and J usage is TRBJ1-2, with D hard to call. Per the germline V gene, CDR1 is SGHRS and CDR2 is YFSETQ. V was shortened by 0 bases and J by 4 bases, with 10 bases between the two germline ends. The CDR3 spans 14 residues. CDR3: CASSLGEDTYGYTF. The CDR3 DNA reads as TGCGCCAGCAGCTTGGGAGAGGATACCTATGGCTACACCTTC.

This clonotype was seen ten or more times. CDR3 amino acids: CSAERGGQETQYF. Here the CDR3 DNA reads TGCAGTGCTGAGCGGGGAGGCCAAGAGACCCAGTACTTC. The V and J genes are TRBV20-1 and TRBJ2-5; 7 nucleotides align to TRBD2. Germline V gives CDR1 DFQATT, CDR2 SNEGSKA (reference sequence). The CDR3 is 13 residues long. The J segment lost 1 base and the V segment lost 5 bases, leaving 4 bases of the junction unmatched.

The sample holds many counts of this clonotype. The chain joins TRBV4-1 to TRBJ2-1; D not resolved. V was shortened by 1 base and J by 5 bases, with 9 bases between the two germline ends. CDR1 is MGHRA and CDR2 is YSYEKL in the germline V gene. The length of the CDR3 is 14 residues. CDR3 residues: CASSQADTDNEQFF. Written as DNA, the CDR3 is TGCGCCAGCAGCCAAGCAGACACAGACAATGAGCAGTTCTTC.